What follows is one T cell receptor (beta chain) and its context. Its target is not known. The trim removed 0 bases at V and 0 bases at J, leaving 5 bases unmatched. The germline CDR1 and CDR2 sequences are LGHNA and YNFKEQ. The CDR3 is made up of 17 amino acids. This sample stems from a study of OX40 agonist ivuxolimab in advanced cancers. Background on the study: Of the participants, 40% had some prior anti-PD-1, anti-PD-L1 or anti-CTLA-4 therapy, which was allowed. Three patients showed partial responses: one hepatocellular carcinoma and two cutaneous melanoma cases.

TCRdb's copy holds only in-frame clones and misses some; the assay was immunoSEQ multiplex PCR. The sample contains 90,000 to 100,000 clones, approximately 89% of which appear only once. Broader study findings: Also showing low normalized T-cell clonal expansion were some of the nonresponders. The CD4+ and CD8+ T cells in the blood had expanded clonally by week 6 at 0.1 to 3.0 mg/kg.

V and J are TRBV4-2 and TRBJ2-1; TRBD2 matches at 7 bases. This TCR derives from an adult with an advanced solid tumor such as melanoma, head and neck, liver or kidney cancer. The sequences come from CD4+ or CD8+ T cells sorted from blood, collected in a trial of the OX40 agonist ivuxolimab. This CDR3 is CASSQEWASGSYNEQFF. The CDR3 DNA follows: TGTGCCAGCAGCCAAGAATGGGCTAGCGGCTCCTACAATGAGCAGTTCTTC.